One and the same sample provided the 16 T cell receptor beta chains below, sequenced in a study of immune evolution from preneoplasia to lung adenocarcinoma. Sequenced by immunoSEQ multiplex PCR; TCRdb stores in-frame clones only, minus some. This table has around 16,000 clones, about 88% appearing once. Source material: FFPE invasive lung adenocarcinoma tissue. The receptors shown here come from a person aged 65 to 79 with invasive lung adenocarcinoma.

The V gene is TRBV12-2, the J gene TRBJ1-5; TRBD1 is the table's D call, not checked against the DNA. TRBV12-2 is a known pseudogene. The CDR3 is 17 residues long. DNA for the CDR3: TGTGCAAGTCGCTCAGGGCCGGACAGGGTGGTGAATCAGCTCCAGCATTTT. It codes for CASRSGPDRVVNQLQHF.

This rearrangement joins TRBV6-5 to TRBJ2-1; weak D call: TRBD2 (7 bases). The ends were cut back, 10 bases at V and 0 bases at J, with 16 bases in the middle. Germline lookup yields CDR1 MNHEY and CDR2 SVGAGI. The CDR3 contains 15 residues. The CDR3 DNA sequence: TGTGCCACCACGCGGGGGACAAGCTCCTACAATGAGCAGTTCTTC. It codes for CATTRGTSSYNEQFF.

This rearrangement joins TRBV28 to TRBJ2-3; 8 bases line up with TRBD2. The CDR3 loop spans 15 amino acids. Germline CDR1 is MDHEN and CDR2 is SYDVKM. V dropped 5 bases and J dropped 2; count of bases not matched to a gene: 6. CDR3 DNA sequence: TGTGCCAGCAGTCCCCCTAGCGGGCTCACAGATACGCAGTATTTT. Its protein product is CASSPPSGLTDTQYF.

This clone was counted a few times. V is TRBV28 and J is TRBJ1-5, with TRBD1 as a possible D gene (5 bases). This CDR3 contains 16 residues. Deletions cut 5 bases from V and 0 bases from J, with 14 bases between. Looked up from germline, CDR1 is MDHEN and CDR2 is SYDVKM. The CDR3 protein is CASSTPRGYSNQPQHF. CDR3 DNA: TGTGCCAGCAGTACCCCCCGGGGCTATAGCAATCAGCCCCAGCATTTT.

The V gene is TRBV18, the J gene TRBJ2-1; 7 bases map to TRBD1. CDR3 length: 14 residues. Germline loops: CDR1 KGHSH, CDR2 LQKENI. The V and J ends lost 3 bases and 5 bases, in that order; junction bases with no gene match: 4. The CDR3 is CASSPRQGDNEQFF. CDR3 DNA: TGTGCCAGCTCACCGAGACAGGGTGACAATGAGCAGTTCTTC.

The V call is TRBV2, the J call TRBJ2-7, with TRBD1 matching 7 bases. The junction had 7 bases not matched to a gene; V was cut back by 5 bases and J by 3 bases. The CDR3 length is 14 residues. The germline V gene has CDR1 SNHLY and CDR2 FYNNEI. CDR3 bases: TGTGCCAGCAGTCTAACCGGGACAGTCTACGAGCAGTACTTC. Protein product: CASSLTGTVYEQYF.

The chain uses TRBV5-1 and TRBJ2-2; tentatively, D is TRBD1 or TRBD2 (6 bases each). The V and J ends lost 0 bases and 7 bases respectively, with 13 bases between them. The CDR3 length is 15 residues. Germline V gene lookup returns CDR1 SGHRS and CDR2 YFSETQ. The CDR3 spells CASSLVGGMNGELFF. For the CDR3, the DNA is TGCGCCAGCAGCTTGGTGGGGGGCATGAACGGGGAGCTGTTTTTT.

The rearrangement joins TRBV10-2 to TRBJ1-5; D remains unclear. The germline V gene has CDR1 WSHSY and CDR2 SAAADI. Trimming took 6 bases from V and 1 from J, leaving 7 bases between them. This CDR3 comprises 13 residues. The DNA of the CDR3 is TGCGCCAGCAGGGGAGGAAGCAATCAGCCCCAGCATTTT. Amino acids: CASRGGSNQPQHF.

The J gene is TRBJ2-1, the V gene TRBV11-3, with TRBD2 matching 11 bases. Germline V gene data show CDR1 as SGHNT and CDR2 as YENEEA. The J segment lost 5 bases and the V segment lost 5 bases, leaving 8 bases of the junction unmatched. The CDR3 sequence is 16 residues long. The CDR3 DNA reads as TGTGCCAGCAGCACCTCCGGGACTAGCGGTCACAATGAGCAGTTCTTC. Translated, it gives CASSTSGTSGHNEQFF.

This chain links TRBV19 with TRBJ1-3; 10 positions agree with TRBD1. Germline values: CDR1 LNHDA, CDR2 SQIVND (reference sequence). V gave up 4 bases and J gave up 1 base; unmatched junction bases: 1. The CDR3 runs to 15 residues. The DNA for the CDR3 is TGTGCCAGTAGTAAGGGACAGGGGTCTGGAAACACCATATATTTT. It is translated as CASSKGQGSGNTIYF. Drawing the rest from reference TRBV19 and TRBJ1-3, the complete variable domain is DGGITQSPKYLFRKEGQNVTLSCEQNLNHDAMYWYRQDPGQGLRLIYYSQIVNDFQKGDIAEGYSVSREKKESFPLTVTSAQKNPTAFYLCASSKGQGSGNTIYFGEGSWLTVV.

The V call is TRBV5-6, the J call TRBJ1-1; 7 bases map to TRBD1. Germline V gene lookup returns CDR1 SGHDT and CDR2 YYEEEE. Trimming cost V 1 base and J 3 bases; bases outside gene matches: 6. The CDR3 is 15 amino acids. CDR3 in DNA: TGTGCCAGCAGCTTGAACAGGGGATTTGACACTGAAGCTTTCTTT. This codes for CASSLNRGFDTEAFF.

The chain links TRBV28 to TRBJ2-3, with TRBD2 matching 9 bases. CDR1 is MDHEN and CDR2 is SYDVKM in the germline V gene. Trimming cost V 4 bases and J 4 bases; bases outside gene matches: 6. The CDR3 has 15 amino acids. The CDR3 spells CASSWASGTADTQYF. The CDR3 nucleotides read TGTGCCAGCAGTTGGGCTAGCGGGACGGCAGATACGCAGTATTTT.

The rearrangement links TRBV10-2 to TRBJ1-3; 7 bases map to TRBD1. CDR3 size: 14 residues. Germline V gene lookup returns CDR1 WSHSY and CDR2 SAAADI. V lost 0 bases, J lost 5 bases, and 1 base stayed unmatched. In DNA, the CDR3 is TGCGCCAGCAGTGAGTCAGGGGGCAGAAACACCATATATTTT. This encodes CASSESGGRNTIYF.

The chain carries TRBV28 and TRBJ2-7; 9 bases are shared with TRBD1. Trimming removed 7 bases from V and 3 bases from J; junction bases left unmatched: 13. There are 16 residues in the CDR3. The germline V gene encodes CDR1 MDHEN and CDR2 SYDVKM. CDR3 protein: CASKRGSGQGIYEQYF. The CDR3 bases are TGTGCCAGCAAACGGGGGTCGGGACAGGGAATCTACGAGCAGTACTTC.

This clone was picked up a small number of times. The rearrangement joins TRBV27 to TRBJ2-2, with D perhaps TRBD1 or TRBD2 (6 bases each). Germline V gene sequence: CDR1 MNHEY, CDR2 SMNVEV (reference sequence). The CDR3 has 14 residues. Trimming shortened V by 4 bases and J by 5 bases, and 11 bases separated the two germline ends. CDR3 protein: CASSWGAVTGELFF. Here the CDR3 DNA reads TGTGCCAGCAGTTGGGGGGCAGTTACCGGGGAGCTGTTTTTT.

This chain joins TRBV2 and TRBJ2-1; TRBD2 agrees at 11 bases. The CDR3 has 16 residues. V lost 4 bases, J lost 8 bases, and 10 bases stayed unmatched. CDR1 and CDR2 (germline): SNHLY, FYNNEI. The CDR3 coding sequence is TGTGCCAGCAGTGTGGGACTAGCGGAGGGTTTAGATGAGCAGTTCTTC. Protein sequence: CASSVGLAEGLDEQFF.